This T cell receptor (beta chain) came from a study of T cell responses to AZD1222 COVID-19 vaccine. J was trimmed by 9 bases and V by 3 bases; bases with no gene match: 14. CDR1 and CDR2 from the germline V gene are SGHDT and YYEEEE. The CDR3 runs to 15 residues. Comment on this clone: The target antigen is unknown.

Whole-study results and caveats: Females made up more of the donors, who were largely white British, and clonal diversity may have come out too low.

The repertoire was sequenced with immunoSEQ multiplex PCR; TCRdb's copy has only in-frame clones and lacks some. The sample gives 85,000 to 100,000 clones, roughly 90% of which show up once; roughly 20% is in the top ten. The rearrangement uses TRBV5-6 and TRBJ2-5; 7 bases line up with TRBD2. The TCR was taken from an adult in good health. Specimen: peripheral blood, collected on day 0 of AZD1222 vaccination. The CDR3 sequence is CASSSSSSGRMAQYF. The CDR3 nucleotides read TGTGCCAGCAGCTCCTCCTCTAGCGGAAGAATGGCCCAGTACTTC.